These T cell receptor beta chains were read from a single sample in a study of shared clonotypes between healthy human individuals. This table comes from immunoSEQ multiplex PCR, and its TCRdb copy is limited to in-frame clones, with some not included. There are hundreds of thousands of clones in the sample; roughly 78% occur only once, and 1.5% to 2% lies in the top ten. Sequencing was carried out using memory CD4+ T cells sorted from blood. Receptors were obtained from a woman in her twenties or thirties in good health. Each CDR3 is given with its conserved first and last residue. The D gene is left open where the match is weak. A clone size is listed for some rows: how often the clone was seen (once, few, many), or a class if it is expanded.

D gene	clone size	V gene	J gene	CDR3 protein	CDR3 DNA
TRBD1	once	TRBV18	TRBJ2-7	CASSQDRGYEQYF	TGTGCCAGCTCACAGGACAGGGGCTACGAGCAGTACTTC
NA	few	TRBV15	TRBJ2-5	CATSRESGLSETQYF	TGTGCCACCAGCAGAGAGAGCGGGCTCTCAGAGACCCAGTACTTC
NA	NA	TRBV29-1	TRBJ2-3	CGGETPSTDTQYF	TGCGGAGGGGAGACCCCTAGCACAGATACGCAGTATTTT
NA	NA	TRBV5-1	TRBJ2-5	CASSSQGRETQYF	TGCGCCAGCAGCTCCCAGGGTAGGGAGACCCAGTACTTC
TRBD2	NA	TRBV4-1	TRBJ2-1	CASSQDGASGSRNEQFF	TGCGCCAGCAGCCAAGATGGGGCTAGCGGGAGTCGAAATGAGCAGTTCTTC
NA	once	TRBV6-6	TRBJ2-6	CASSYEGTGANVLTF	TGTGCCAGCAGTTACGAAGGGACTGGGGCCAACGTCCTGACTTTC
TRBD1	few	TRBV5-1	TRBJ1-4	CASSERDSPNEKLFF	TGCGCCAGCAGCGAGCGGGACAGCCCTAATGAAAAACTGTTTTTT
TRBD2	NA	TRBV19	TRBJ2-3	CASKTSGKTQYF	TGTGCCAGTAAGACTAGCGGGAAGACGCAGTATTTT
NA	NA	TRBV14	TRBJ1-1	CASSNPGLNTEAFF	TGTGCCAGCAGCAACCCCGGACTGAACACTGAAGCTTTCTTT
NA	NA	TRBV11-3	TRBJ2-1	CASSLDRGGGPSYNEQFF	TGTGCCAGCAGCTTAGATAGGGGGGGAGGTCCGTCCTACAATGAGCAGTTCTTC
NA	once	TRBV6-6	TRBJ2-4	CASRELGGGGIQYF	TGTGCCAGCAGGGAGCTTGGAGGGGGAGGCATTCAGTACTTC
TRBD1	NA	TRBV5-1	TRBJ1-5	CASSPGRDRENQPQHF	TGCGCCAGCAGCCCAGGACGGGACAGGGAAAATCAGCCCCAGCATTTT
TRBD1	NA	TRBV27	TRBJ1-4	CASRNRGRDEKLFF	TGTGCCAGCAGGAACAGGGGGCGGGACGAAAAACTGTTTTTT
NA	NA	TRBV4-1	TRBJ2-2	CASSQEGRGANTGELFF	TGCGCCAGCAGCCAAGAGGGAAGAGGGGCGAACACCGGGGAGCTGTTTTTT
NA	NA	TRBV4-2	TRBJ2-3	CASSGWTADTQYF	TGTGCCAGCAGCGGGTGGACTGCGGATACGCAGTATTTT
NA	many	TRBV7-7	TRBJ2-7	CASSFSRDSYEQYF	TGTGCCAGCAGCTTCTCCCGCGACTCCTACGAGCAGTACTTC
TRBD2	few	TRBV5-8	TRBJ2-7	CASSLVLAGGIEQYF	TGTGCCAGCAGCTTGGTTCTAGCGGGAGGGATCGAGCAGTACTTC
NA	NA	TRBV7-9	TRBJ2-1	CASSLVGHEQFF	TGTGCCAGCAGCTTAGTGGGGCATGAGCAGTTCTTC
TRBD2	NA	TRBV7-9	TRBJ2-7	CASSSGLAGGPVYEQYF	TGTGCCAGCAGCTCCGGACTAGCGGGAGGGCCGGTCTACGAGCAGTACTTC
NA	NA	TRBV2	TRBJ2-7	CASKNRVSASEQYF	TGTGCCAGCAAGAACAGGGTCTCTGCCTCCGAGCAGTACTTC
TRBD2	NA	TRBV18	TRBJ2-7	CASSPRTSGAEEQYF	TGTGCCAGCTCACCACGAACTAGCGGGGCTGAGGAGCAGTACTTC
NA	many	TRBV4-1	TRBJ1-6	CASSRRVINSPLHF	TGCGCCAGCAGCCGCAGGGTGATTAATTCACCCCTCCACTTT
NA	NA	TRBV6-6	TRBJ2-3	CASSYDRTSTDTQYF	TGTGCCAGCAGTTATGACAGAACTAGCACAGATACGCAGTATTTT
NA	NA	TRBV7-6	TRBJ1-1	CASSLEGPEAFF	TGTGCCAGCAGCTTGGAGGGCCCTGAAGCTTTCTTT
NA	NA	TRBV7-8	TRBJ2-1	CASSPHRDEQFF	TGTGCCAGCAGCCCCCACCGAGATGAGCAGTTCTTC
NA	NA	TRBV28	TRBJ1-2	CASSSISTWTYGYTF	TGTGCCAGCAGTTCAATTTCTACCTGGACCTATGGCTACACCTTC
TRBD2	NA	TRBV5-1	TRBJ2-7	CASSLDGSGGISEQYF	TGCGCCAGCAGCTTGGATGGTAGCGGGGGCATAAGCGAGCAGTACTTC
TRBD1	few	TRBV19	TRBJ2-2	CAIQDRVNTGELFF	TGTGCAATACAGGACAGGGTGAACACCGGGGAGCTGTTTTTT
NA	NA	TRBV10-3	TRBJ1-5	CAISRDAGNQPQHF	TGTGCCATCAGTCGGGACGCCGGGAATCAGCCCCAGCATTTT
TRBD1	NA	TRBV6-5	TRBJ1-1	CASTRDRVTEAFF	TGTGCCAGCACCAGAGACAGGGTGACTGAAGCTTTCTTT
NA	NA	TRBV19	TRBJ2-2	CASSAGIQTNTGELFF	TGTGCCAGTAGTGCGGGCATACAAACGAACACCGGGGAGCTGTTTTTT
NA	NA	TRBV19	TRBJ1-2	CASSPGLESGYTF	TGTGCCAGTAGTCCCGGACTGGAGAGCGGCTACACCTTC
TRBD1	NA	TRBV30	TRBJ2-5	CAWSGSYQGEQYF	TGTGCCTGGAGTGGAAGTTACCAGGGGGAGCAGTACTTC
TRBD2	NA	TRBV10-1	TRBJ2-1	CASSEPGLAGGPGEQFF	TGCGCCAGCAGTGAGCCGGGACTAGCGGGAGGGCCCGGTGAGCAGTTCTTC
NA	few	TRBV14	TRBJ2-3	CASSQVAASTDTQYF	TGTGCCAGCAGCCAAGTCGCAGCTAGCACAGATACGCAGTATTTT
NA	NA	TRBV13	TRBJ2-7	CASTNRWADNEQYF	TGTGCCAGCACTAACCGGTGGGCGGATAACGAGCAGTACTTC
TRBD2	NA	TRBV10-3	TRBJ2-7	CAISEGSSGPRSYEQYF	TGTGCCATCAGTGAGGGGTCTAGCGGGCCTCGCTCCTACGAGCAGTACTTC
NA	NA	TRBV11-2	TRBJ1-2	CASSSGPGGHYGYTF	TGTGCCAGCAGCTCAGGCCCGGGAGGGCACTATGGCTACACCTTC
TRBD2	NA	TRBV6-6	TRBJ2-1	CASSYDSGGYNEQFF	TGTGCCAGCAGTTACGATAGCGGGGGGTACAATGAGCAGTTCTTC
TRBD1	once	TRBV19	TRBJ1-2	CASSRGGQGRSNYGYTF	TGTGCCAGTAGTAGGGGTGGACAGGGGCGCTCCAACTATGGCTACACCTTC
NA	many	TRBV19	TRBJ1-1	CASSIEGLMNTEAFF	TGTGCCAGTAGTATAGAGGGATTGATGAACACTGAAGCTTTCTTT
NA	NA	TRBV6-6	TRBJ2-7	CASSSGTGEQYF	TGTGCCAGCAGTTCCGGGACGGGTGAGCAGTACTTC
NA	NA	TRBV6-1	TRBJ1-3	CATDTPNTIYF	TGTGCCACAGACACACCAAACACCATATATTTT
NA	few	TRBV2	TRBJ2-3	CASSEEGGGLMDTQYF	TGTGCCAGCAGTGAAGAGGGGGGCGGCCTTATGGATACGCAGTATTTT
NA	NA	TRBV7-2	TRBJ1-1	CASSLSNGVTEAFF	TGTGCCAGCAGCTTATCAAACGGGGTCACTGAAGCTTTCTTT
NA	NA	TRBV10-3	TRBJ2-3	CAISESGLDTQYF	TGTGCCATCAGTGAGTCGGGCCTAGATACGCAGTATTTT
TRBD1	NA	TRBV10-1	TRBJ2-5	CASSESHRGHETQYF	TGCGCCAGCAGTGAGTCCCACAGGGGACACGAGACCCAGTACTTC
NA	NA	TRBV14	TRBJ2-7	CASSRLGYREAYEQYF	TGTGCCAGCAGCCGGCTGGGTTACAGGGAAGCCTACGAGCAGTACTTC
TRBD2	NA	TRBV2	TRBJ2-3	CATTSTGGIDTQYF	TGTGCCACGACCAGTACGGGAGGGATAGATACGCAGTATTTT
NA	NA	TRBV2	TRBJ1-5	CASSEIGGGYQPQHF	TGTGCCAGCAGTGAAATCGGAGGGGGATACCAGCCCCAGCATTTT
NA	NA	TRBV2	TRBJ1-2	CASSARGSNYGYTF	TGTGCCAGCAGTGCCCGGGGCTCTAACTATGGCTACACCTTC
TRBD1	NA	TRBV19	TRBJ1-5	CASSRDRGDPQHF	TGTGCCAGTAGTAGAGACAGGGGGGATCCCCAGCATTTT
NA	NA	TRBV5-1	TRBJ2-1	CASSYQLSGRTPLLMDNEQFF	TGCGCCAGCAGCTACCAACTATCGGGCCGGACGCCACTCCTCATGGACAATGAGCAGTTCTTC
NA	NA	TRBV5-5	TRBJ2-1	CASSSGLNYNEQFF	TGTGCCAGCAGTTCGGGACTGAACTACAATGAGCAGTTCTTC
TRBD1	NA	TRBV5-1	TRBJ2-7	CASSLVGDREYEQYF	TGCGCCAGCAGCTTGGTAGGGGACAGGGAGTACGAGCAGTACTTC